This T cell receptor (beta chain) was recorded in a study of T-cell memory formation after mild COVID-19 (dated by TCRdb to the early 2020s). Regarding the study in general: TCR sequence clusters from the two donors were found to be largely donor specific. Longitudinal TCRalpha and TCRbeta repertoire sequencing tracked T-cell clones expanding and contracting after mild COVID-19 in two donors. The cohort was made up of two young adult volunteers, one female and one male, who were previously healthy.

Sequenced using an Illumina NovaSeq 6000. Using 5'RACE with constant-segment primers, TCRalpha and TCRbeta cDNA libraries were constructed, with sample barcodes and unique molecular identifiers added in the process. RNA was extracted from every sample with Trizol reagent. The libraries were amplified in two PCR steps, and the second step added a second sample barcode and Illumina TruSeq adapters. Sequencing of libraries was performed on an Illumina NovaSeq with 2 x 150 bp paired-end reads. As for the authors' bioinformatics: Demultiplexing of reads and collapsing into UMI-guided consensus sequences were performed with migec v1.2.7. Using mixcr v2.1.11, UMI consensuses were aligned to TRA and TRB V and J templates and then assembled into clonotypes. A clonotype was counted as expanded or contracted only if both edgeR and NoisET called the change significant, with noise models trained on biological replicates. For edgeR calls, the thresholds were a false discovery rate-adjusted p below 0.01 and a log2 fold-change of 1. As an exploratory analysis of dynamics, max-normalized trajectories of the 1000 most abundant clonotypes were examined by PCA with hierarchical clustering. The CD4 or CD8 phenotype of responding clones was assigned using the separately sequenced CD4+ and CD8+ repertoires. TCRdb reprocessing: public reads trimmed at Q25 with fastp, clones called with MiXCR, in-frame beta chains kept. Rows are combined by CDR3 protein, so each entry shows the most common genes and DNA. Here the V and J calls rest on TCRdb's processing, not on the authors' analysis. The sample table contains roughly 100,000 distinct CDR3 sequences; only one count was recorded for around an eighth of them. Around 30% of the sample belongs to the ten largest clones.

Beyond this particular receptor, the publication reports: The study included only a couple of mild cases, and larger cohorts that include severe cases with pre-infection samples were judged to be necessary. Clones contracting from day 15 to 85 had balanced CD4/CD8 phenotypes, while a second wave expanding from day 15 to 37 was biased towards CD4+. Some responding clones were detected in pre-infection memory, suggesting pre-existing cross-reactive memory T cells joined the SARS-CoV-2 response. Contracting CD4+ clones appeared mostly in the CM and EM memory subsets, whereas CD8+ clones were enriched in EMRA. Whether the second-wave clones peaking on day 37 were SARS-CoV-2 specific was not confirmed.

As regards this clonotype: Its antigen target is currently unknown. It has no much larger one-base neighbor in the sample; base qualities were not kept.

Ficoll-Paque density gradient centrifugation was the method used to isolate PBMCs. The sample comprised PBMCs or a T cell subset sorted from them (not recorded which). The receptor was isolated from an adult woman who had mild COVID-19 (a few samples of this study predate the infection). The sample titles of this study are shuffled in the database, so cell type and time point are left out; the donor was told from shared clones.

The CDR3 in this case is CASSQISYEQYF. The DNA reads as follows: TGTGCCAGCAGCCAGATCTCCTACGAGCAGTACTTC. The V and J segments used are TRBV14 and TRBJ2-7; the D gene assignment is ambiguous. From the cysteine through the phenylalanine, the CDR3 covers 12 amino acids. Only CDR3 DNA remains: 36 bases, in frame from the first base. As encoded in the germline V gene, CDR1 is SGHDN while CDR2 is FVKESK. The junction carries 3 bases between V and J, which are trimmed by 3 bases and 0 bases respectively. Outside the CDR3, residues come from the reference TRBV14 and TRBJ2-7 proteins, so the full variable domain is: EAGVTQFPSHSVIEKGQTVTLRCDPISGHDNLYWYRRVMGKEIKFLLHFVKESKQDESGMPNNRFLAERTGGTYSTLKVQPAELEDSGVYFCASSQISYEQYFGPGTRLTVT.